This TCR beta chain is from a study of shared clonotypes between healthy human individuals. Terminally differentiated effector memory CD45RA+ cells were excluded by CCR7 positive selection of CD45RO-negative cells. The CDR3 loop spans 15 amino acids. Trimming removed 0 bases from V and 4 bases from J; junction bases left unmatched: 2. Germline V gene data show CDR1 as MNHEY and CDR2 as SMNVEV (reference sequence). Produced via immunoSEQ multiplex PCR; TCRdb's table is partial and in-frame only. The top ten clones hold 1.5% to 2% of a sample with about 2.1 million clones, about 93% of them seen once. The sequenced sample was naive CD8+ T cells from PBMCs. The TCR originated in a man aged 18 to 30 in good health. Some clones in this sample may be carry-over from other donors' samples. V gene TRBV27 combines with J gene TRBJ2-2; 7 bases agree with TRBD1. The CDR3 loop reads CASSLSQGSTGELFF. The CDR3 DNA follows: TGTGCCAGCAGTTTATCACAGGGGTCCACCGGGGAGCTGTTTTTT.